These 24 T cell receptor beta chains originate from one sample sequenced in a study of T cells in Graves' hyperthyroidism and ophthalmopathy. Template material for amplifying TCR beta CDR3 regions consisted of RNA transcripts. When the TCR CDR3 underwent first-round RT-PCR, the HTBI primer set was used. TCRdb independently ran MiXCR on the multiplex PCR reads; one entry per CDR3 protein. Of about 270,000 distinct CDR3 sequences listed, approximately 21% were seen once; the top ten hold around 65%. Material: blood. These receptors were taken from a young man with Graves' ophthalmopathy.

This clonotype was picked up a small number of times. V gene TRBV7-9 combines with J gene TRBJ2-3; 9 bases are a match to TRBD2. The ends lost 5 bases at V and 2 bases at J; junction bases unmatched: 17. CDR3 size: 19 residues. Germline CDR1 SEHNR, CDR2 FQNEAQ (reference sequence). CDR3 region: CASSLLIGTSRSPTDTQYF. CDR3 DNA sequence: TGTGCCAGCAGCCTACTTATTGGGACTAGCCGATCCCCCACAGATACGCAGTATTTT.

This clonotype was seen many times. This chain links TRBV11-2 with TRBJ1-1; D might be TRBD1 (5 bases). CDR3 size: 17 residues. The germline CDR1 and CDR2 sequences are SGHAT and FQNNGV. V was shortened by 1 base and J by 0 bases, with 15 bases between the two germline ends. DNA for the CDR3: TGTGCCAGCAGCTTAGCTACAGGAACGGGCGTGAACACTGAAGCTTTCTTT. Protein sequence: CASSLATGTGVNTEAFF.

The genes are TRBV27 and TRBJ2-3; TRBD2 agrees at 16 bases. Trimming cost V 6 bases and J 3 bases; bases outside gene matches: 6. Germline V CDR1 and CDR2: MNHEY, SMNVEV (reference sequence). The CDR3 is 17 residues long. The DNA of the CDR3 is TGTGCCAGCAGCGGGACTAGCGGGGGGGGAGGAACAGATACGCAGTATTTT. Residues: CASSGTSGGGGTDTQYF.

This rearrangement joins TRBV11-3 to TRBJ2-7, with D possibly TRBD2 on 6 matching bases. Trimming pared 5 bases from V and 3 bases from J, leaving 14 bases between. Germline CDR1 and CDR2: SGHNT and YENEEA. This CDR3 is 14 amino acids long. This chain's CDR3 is CASSPRDSDYEQYF. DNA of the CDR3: TGTGCCAGCAGCCCCCGGGACTCCGACTACGAGCAGTACTTC. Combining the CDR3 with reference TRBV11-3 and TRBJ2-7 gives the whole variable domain EAGVVQSPRYKIIEKKQPVAFWCNPISGHNTLYWYLQNLGQGPELLIRYENEEAVDDSQLPKDRFSAERLKGVDSTLKIQPAELGDSAVYLCASSPRDSDYEQYFGPGTRLTVT.

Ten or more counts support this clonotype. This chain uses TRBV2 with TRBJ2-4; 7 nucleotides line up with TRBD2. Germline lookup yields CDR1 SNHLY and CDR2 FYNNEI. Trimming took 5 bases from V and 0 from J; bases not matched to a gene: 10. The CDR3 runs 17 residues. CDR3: CASSNPGEGLAKNIQYF. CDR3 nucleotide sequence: TGTGCCAGCAGTAACCCGGGGGAGGGACTAGCCAAAAACATTCAGTACTTC.

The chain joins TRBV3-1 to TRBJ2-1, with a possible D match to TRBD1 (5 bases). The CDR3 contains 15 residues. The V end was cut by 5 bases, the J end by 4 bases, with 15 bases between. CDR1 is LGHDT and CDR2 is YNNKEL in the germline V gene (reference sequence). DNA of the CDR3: TGTGCCAGCAGCAAGCTCCGGACATCATACAATGAGCAGTTCTTC. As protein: CASSKLRTSYNEQFF.

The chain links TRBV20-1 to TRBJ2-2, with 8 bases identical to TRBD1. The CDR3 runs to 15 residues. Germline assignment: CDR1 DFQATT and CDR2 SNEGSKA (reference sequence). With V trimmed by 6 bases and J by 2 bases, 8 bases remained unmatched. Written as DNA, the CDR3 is TGCAGTGCCAGGGGGCAGGGGTTAAACACCGGGGAGCTGTTTTTT. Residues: CSARGQGLNTGELFF.

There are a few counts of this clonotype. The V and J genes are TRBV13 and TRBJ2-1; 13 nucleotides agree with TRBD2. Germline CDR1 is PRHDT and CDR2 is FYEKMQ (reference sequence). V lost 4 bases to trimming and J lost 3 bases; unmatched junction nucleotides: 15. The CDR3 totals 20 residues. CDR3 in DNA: TGTGCCAGCAGCTCATCCATCGGACTAGCGGGAGCCCCCCTCTACAATGAGCAGTTCTTC. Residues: CASSSSIGLAGAPLYNEQFF.

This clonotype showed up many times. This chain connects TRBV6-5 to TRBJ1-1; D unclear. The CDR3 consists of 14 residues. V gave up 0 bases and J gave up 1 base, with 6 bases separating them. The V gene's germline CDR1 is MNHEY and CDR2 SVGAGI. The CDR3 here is CASSYSAGNTEAFF. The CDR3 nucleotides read TGTGCCAGCAGTTACTCGGCTGGGAACACTGAAGCTTTCTTT.

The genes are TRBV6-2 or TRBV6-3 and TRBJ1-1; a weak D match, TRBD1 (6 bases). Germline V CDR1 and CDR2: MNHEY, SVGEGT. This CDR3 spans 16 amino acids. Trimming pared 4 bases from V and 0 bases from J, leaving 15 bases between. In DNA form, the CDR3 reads TGTGCCAGCAGTTCCCCGGGACAAGTGATGAACACTGAAGCTTTCTTT. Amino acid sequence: CASSSPGQVMNTEAFF.

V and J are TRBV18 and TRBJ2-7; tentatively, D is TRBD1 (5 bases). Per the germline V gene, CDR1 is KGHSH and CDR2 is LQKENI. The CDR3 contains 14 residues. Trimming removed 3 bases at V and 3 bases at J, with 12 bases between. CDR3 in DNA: TGTGCCAGCTCACCGGGGCAGGGTAACTACGAGCAGTACTTC. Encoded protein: CASSPGQGNYEQYF.

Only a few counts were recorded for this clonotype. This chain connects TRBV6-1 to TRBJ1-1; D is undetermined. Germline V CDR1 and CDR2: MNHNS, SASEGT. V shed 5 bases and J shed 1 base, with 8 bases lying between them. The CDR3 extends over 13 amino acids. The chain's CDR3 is CASSHPPNTEAFF. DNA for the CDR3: TGTGCCAGCAGTCATCCTCCGAACACTGAAGCTTTCTTT.

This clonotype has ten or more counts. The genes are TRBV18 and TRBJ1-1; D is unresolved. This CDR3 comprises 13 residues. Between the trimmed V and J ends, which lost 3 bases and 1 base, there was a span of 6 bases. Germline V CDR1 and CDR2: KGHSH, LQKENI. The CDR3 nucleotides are TGTGCCAGCTCACCCGTGGGGAACACTGAAGCTTTCTTT. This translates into CASSPVGNTEAFF.

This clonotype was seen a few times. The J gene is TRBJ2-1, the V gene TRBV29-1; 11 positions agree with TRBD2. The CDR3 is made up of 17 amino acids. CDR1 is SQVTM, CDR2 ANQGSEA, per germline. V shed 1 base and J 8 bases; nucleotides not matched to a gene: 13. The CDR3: CSVEGPLSGRDPDEQFF. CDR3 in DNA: TGCAGCGTTGAAGGTCCCCTTAGCGGGAGGGATCCCGATGAGCAGTTCTTC.

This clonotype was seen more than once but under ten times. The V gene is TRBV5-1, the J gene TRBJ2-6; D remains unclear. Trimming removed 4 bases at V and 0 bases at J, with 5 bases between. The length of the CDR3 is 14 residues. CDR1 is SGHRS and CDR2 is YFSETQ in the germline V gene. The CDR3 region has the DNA TGCGCCAGCAGCACTCTCTCTGGGGCCAACGTCCTGACTTTC. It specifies CASSTLSGANVLTF.

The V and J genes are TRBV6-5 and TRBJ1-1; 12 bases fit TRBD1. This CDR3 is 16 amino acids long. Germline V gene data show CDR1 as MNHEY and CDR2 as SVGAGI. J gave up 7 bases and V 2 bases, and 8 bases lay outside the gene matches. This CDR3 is CASSYTGQGARVEAFF. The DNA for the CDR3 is TGTGCCAGCAGTTACACGGGACAGGGGGCTCGGGTTGAAGCTTTCTTT.

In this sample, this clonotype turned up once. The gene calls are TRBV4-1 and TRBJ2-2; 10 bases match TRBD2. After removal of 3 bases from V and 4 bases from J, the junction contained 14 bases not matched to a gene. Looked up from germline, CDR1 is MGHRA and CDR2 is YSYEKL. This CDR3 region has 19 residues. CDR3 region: CASSQGSSGRAAGTGELFF. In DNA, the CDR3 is TGCGCCAGCAGCCAGGGGAGCAGCGGGAGGGCCGCGGGCACCGGGGAGCTGTTTTTT.

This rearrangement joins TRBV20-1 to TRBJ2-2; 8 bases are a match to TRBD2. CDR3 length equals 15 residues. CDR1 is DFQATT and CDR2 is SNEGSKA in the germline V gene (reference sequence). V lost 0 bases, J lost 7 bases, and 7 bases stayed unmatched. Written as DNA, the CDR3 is TGCAGTGCTAGAGATACTCAGCGGGAGTTCGGGGAGCTGTTTTTT. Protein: CSARDTQREFGELFF.

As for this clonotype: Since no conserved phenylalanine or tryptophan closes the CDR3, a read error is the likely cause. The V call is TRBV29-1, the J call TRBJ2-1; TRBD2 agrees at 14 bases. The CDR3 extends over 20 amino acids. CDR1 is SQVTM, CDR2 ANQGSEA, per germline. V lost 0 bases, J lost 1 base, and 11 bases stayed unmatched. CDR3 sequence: CSVEDRTSGRTGGSYNEQFL. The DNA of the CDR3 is TGCAGCGTTGAAGACAGGACTAGCGGGAGGACCGGAGGGTCCTACAATGAGCAGTTCCTC.

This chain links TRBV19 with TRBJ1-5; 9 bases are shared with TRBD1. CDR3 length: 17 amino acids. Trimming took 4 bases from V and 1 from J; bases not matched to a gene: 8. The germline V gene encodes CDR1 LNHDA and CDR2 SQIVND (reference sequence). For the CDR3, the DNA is TGTGCCAGTAGTACGAGGGACAGGGCCTTGAGCAATCAGCCCCAGCATTTT. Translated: CASSTRDRALSNQPQHF.

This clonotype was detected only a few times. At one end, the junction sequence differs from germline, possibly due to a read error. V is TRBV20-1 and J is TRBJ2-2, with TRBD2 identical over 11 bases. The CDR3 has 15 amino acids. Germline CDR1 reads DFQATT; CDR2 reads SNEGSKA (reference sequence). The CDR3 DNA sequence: TGCAGTGTTAGAGTTCCTAGCGGGAGGTTAGGGGAGCTGTTTTTT. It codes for CSVRVPSGRLGELFF.

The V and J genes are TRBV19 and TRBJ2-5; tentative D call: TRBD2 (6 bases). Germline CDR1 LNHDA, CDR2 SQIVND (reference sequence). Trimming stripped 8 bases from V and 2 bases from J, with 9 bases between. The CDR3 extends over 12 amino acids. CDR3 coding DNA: TGTGCCAGTGGGACTTTTCAAGAGACCCAGTACTTC. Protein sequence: CASGTFQETQYF.

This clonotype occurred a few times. The CDR3 DNA reads as TGTGCCAGCAGCTTAAACATAGGACAGGGAAGGAGATCCGGGGAGCTGTTTTTT. Translating gives CASSLNIGQGRRSGELFF. The chain uses TRBV7-8 and TRBJ2-2, with 8 bases fitting TRBD1. V shed 2 bases, J shed 6 bases, and the junction held 14 bases outside the gene matches. The germline V gene encodes CDR1 SGHVS and CDR2 FQNEAQ. CDR3 size: 18 residues.

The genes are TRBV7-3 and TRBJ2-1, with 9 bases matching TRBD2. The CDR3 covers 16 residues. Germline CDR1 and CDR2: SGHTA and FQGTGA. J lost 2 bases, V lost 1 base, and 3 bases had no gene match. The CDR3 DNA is TGTGCCAGCAGCTTAATGGCTAGCGGGACCTACAATGAGCAGTTCTTC. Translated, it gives CASSLMASGTYNEQFF.